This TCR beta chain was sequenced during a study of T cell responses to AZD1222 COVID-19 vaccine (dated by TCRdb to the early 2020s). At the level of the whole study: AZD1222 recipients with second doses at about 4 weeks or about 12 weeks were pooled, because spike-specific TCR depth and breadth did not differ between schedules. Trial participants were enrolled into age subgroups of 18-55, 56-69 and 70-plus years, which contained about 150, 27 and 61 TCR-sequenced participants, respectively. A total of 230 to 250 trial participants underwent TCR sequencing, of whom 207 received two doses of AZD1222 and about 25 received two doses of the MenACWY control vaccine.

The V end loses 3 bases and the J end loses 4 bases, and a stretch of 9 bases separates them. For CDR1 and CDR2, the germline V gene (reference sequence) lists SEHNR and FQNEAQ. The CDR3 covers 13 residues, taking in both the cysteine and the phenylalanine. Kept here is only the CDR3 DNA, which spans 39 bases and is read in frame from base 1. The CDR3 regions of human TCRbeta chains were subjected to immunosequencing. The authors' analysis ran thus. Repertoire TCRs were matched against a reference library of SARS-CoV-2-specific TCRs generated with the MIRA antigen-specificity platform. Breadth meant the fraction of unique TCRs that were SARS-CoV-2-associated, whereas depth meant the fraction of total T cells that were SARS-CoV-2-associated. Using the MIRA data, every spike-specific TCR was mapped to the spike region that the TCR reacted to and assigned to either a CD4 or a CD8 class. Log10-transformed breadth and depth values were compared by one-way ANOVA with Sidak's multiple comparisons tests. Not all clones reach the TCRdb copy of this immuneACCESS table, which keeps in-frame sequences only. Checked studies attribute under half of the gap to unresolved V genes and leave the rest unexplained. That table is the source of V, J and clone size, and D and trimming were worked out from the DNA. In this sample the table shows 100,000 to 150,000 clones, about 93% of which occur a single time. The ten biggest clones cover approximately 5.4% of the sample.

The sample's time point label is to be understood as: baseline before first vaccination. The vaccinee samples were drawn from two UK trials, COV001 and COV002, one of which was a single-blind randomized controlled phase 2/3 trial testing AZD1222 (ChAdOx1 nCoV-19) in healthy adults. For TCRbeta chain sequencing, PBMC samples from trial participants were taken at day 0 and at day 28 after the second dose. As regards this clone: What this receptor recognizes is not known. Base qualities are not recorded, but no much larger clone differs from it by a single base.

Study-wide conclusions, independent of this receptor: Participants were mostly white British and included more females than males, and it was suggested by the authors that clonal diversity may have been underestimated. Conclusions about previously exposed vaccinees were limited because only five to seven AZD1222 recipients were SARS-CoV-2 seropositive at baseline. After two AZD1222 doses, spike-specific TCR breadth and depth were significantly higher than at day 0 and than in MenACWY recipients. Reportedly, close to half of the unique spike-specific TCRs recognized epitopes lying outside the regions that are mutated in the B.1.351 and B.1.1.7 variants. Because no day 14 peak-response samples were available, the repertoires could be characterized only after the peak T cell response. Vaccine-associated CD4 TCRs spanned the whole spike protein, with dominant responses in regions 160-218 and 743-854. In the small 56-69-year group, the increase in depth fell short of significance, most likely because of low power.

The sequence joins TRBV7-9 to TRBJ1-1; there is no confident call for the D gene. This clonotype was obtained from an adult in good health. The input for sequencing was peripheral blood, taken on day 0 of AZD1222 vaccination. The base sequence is TGTGCCAGCAGCTTGGCCGGGCCCACTGAAGCTTTCTTT. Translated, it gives CASSLAGPTEAFF. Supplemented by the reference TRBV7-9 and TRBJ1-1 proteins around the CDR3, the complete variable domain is DTGVSQNPRHKITKRGQNVTFRCDPISEHNRLYWYRQTLGQGPEFLTYFQNEAQLEKSRLLSDRFSAERPKGSFSTLEIQRTEQGDSAMYLCASSLAGPTEAFFGQGTRLTVV.